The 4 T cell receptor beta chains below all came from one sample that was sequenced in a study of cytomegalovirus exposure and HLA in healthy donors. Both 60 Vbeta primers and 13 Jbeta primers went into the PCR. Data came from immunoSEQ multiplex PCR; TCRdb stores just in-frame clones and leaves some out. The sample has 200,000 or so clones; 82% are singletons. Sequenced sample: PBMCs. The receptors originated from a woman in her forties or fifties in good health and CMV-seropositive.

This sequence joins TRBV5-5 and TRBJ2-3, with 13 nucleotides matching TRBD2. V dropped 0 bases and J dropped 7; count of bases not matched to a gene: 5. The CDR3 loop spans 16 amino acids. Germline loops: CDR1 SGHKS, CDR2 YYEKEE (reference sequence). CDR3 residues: CASSLGMGLAGHTQYF. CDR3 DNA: TGTGCCAGCAGCTTGGGAATGGGACTAGCGGGGCATACGCAGTATTTT.

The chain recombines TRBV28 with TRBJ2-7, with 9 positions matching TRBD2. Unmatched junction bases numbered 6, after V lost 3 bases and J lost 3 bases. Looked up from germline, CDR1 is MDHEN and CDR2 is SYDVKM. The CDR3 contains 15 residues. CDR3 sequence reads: CASSFRSGGFYEQYF. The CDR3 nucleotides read TGTGCCAGCAGTTTTCGGAGCGGGGGGTTCTACGAGCAGTACTTC. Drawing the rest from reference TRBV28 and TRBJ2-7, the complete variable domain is DVKVTQSSRYLVKRTGEKVFLECVQDMDHENMFWYRQDPGLGLRLIYFSYDVKMKEKGDIPEGYSVSREKKERFSLILESASTNQTSMYLCASSFRSGGFYEQYFGPGTRLTVT.

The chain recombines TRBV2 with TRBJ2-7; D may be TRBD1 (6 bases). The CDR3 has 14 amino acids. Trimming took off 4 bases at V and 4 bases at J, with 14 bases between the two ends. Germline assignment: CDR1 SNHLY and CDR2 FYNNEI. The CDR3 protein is CASSASGELYEQYF. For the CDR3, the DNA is TGTGCCAGCAGTGCGTCAGGGGAGCTTTACGAGCAGTACTTC.

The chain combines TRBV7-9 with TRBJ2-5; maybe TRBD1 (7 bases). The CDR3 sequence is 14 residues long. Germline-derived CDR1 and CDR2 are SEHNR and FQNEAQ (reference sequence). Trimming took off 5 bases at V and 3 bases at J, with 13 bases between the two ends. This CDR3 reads CASSQSRGEETQYF. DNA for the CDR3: TGTGCCAGCAGCCAAAGCAGGGGGGAAGAGACCCAGTACTTC.